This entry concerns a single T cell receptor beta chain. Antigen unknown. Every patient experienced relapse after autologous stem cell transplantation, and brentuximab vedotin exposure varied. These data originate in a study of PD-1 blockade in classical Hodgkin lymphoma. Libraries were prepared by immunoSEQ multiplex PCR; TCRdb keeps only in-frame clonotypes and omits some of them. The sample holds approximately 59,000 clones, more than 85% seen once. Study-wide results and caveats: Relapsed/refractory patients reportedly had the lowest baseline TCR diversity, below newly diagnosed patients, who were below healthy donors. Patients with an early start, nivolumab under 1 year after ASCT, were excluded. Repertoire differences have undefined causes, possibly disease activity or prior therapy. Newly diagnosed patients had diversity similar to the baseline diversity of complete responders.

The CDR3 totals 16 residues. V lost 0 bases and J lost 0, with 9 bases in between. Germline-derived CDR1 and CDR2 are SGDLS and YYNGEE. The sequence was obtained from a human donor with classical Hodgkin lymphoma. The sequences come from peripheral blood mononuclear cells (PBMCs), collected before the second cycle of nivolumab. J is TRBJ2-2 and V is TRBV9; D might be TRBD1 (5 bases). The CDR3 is CASSVVQGSNTGELFF. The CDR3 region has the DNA TGTGCCAGCAGCGTAGTTCAGGGATCGAACACCGGGGAGCTGTTTTTT.